This entry concerns a single TCR beta chain. Its antigen is currently unknown. As defined, naive CD8 cells were CD45RO-negative and positively selected for CCR7, with terminally differentiated effector memory CD45RA+ cells excluded. Healthy adults negative for HIV, lacking recent acute infections or vaccinations, served as donors. Donors were Caucasian adults residing in Nashville, Tennessee, USA. This sample was taken from a study of shared clonotypes between healthy human individuals. On the study more broadly: Donors had three CD4 naive, three CD4 memory, two CD8 naive and one CD8 memory plate apiece. Points from the study as a whole: Generally, naive subsets (rather than memory subsets) showed larger estimated richness.

Data came from immunoSEQ multiplex PCR; TCRdb stores just in-frame clones and leaves some out. The sample shows approximately 2,000,000 clones, roughly 95% of them seen only once. Source material: naive CD8+ T cells from PBMCs. The sequence was obtained from a young man in good health. Some clones in this sample may be carry-over from other donors' samples.

The CDR3 sequence is CAWILAGRSYNEQFF. CDR3 coding DNA: TGTGCCTGGATATTGGCGGGCCGCTCCTACAATGAGCAGTTCTTC. V and J are TRBV30 and TRBJ2-1; D may be TRBD2 (5 bases). Trimming took off 4 bases at V and 0 bases at J, with 13 bases between the two ends. Looked up from germline, CDR1 is GTSNPN and CDR2 is SVGIG (reference sequence). The CDR3 covers 15 residues.